This T cell receptor beta chain was sequenced for a study of blood T cell repertoires in COVID-19. TCRdb keeps only in-frame clones here, not all; method: immunoSEQ multiplex PCR. The sample holds about 170,000 clones; roughly 87% are singletons and the top ten take roughly 1.4%. Trimming cost V 9 bases and J 3 bases, with 17 bases left between them. CDR3 length equals 14 residues. The V gene's germline CDR1 is LGHNT and CDR2 FRNRAP. The gene calls are TRBV12-5 and TRBJ1-1; TRBD1 is a possible D gene (5 bases). Sequenced: peripheral blood. The TCR originated in a woman in her fifties or sixties with acute or convalescent COVID-19. CDR3 sequence reads: CASLLGGKDTEAFF. In DNA form, the CDR3 reads TGTGCTAGCCTTCTCGGGGGGAAAGACACTGAAGCTTTCTTT.